A selection of T cell receptor beta chains follows, all from one sample in a study of T cells after yellow fever vaccination. TCRdb reprocessed the 5' RACE reads with MiXCR, giving one entry per CDR3 protein. The data show around 140,000 distinct CDR3 sequences, over 7% seen once. Sequencing was performed on CD4+ T cells sorted from PBMCs, taken 5 days after the yellow fever booster vaccination. Receptors originate from a man between 25 and 39 years old who received the YFV17D yellow fever vaccine. The CDR3 runs from the conserved cysteine through the conserved F or W. D genes are given only for firm matches. Not every row has a clone size; where given, it reads once, few, many or a size class.

>.|TRBJ1-1|.|TRBV7-2
CASSLHQNTEAFF
TGTGCCAGCAGCCTACACCAGAACACTGAAGCTTTCTTT
>.|TRBJ2-3|TRBD1|TRBV7-2
CASSSQDRVTDTQYF
TGTGCCAGCAGCTCACAGGACAGGGTCACAGATACGCAGTATTTT
>many|TRBJ2-5|TRBD2|TRBV20-1
CSARDPIASGSAETQYF
TGCAGTGCTAGAGACCCCATTGCTAGCGGGAGTGCGGAGACCCAGTACTTC
>many|TRBJ1-4|TRBD1|TRBV7-2
CASSRDRGSIGEKLFF
TGTGCCAGCAGCAGGGACAGGGGGAGTATCGGTGAAAAACTGTTTTTT
>many|TRBJ2-3|.|TRBV4-3
CASSRGGGFTDTQYF
TGCGCCAGCAGCCGGGGGGGCGGCTTTACAGATACGCAGTATTTT
>many|TRBJ2-3|TRBD1|TRBV29-1
CSVAFRGDTQYF
TGCAGCGTCGCCTTCAGGGGGGATACGCAGTATTTT
>many|TRBJ2-2|.|TRBV19
CASSIYRRNTGELFF
TGTGCCAGTAGTATTTACAGGCGGAACACCGGGGAGCTGTTTTTT
>.|TRBJ1-4|.|TRBV5-1
CASSLTGTTNEKLFF
TGCGCCAGCAGCTTGACGGGTACAACTAATGAAAAACTGTTTTTT
>many|TRBJ2-7|TRBD2|TRBV28
CASSFRRTSVTYEQYF
TGTGCCAGCAGTTTCCGTCGGACTAGCGTGACCTACGAGCAGTACTTC
>few|TRBJ2-1|TRBD2|TRBV7-2
CASSGQLAGFDEQFF
TGTGCCAGCAGCGGTCAACTAGCGGGGTTTGATGAGCAGTTCTTC
>.|TRBJ2-5|.|TRBV6-5
CASSYARVRETQYF
TGTGCCAGCAGTTACGCGAGGGTCAGGGAGACCCAGTACTTC
>many|TRBJ2-1|TRBD2|TRBV20-1
CSAPRFGGTSGNEQFF
TGCAGTGCCCCCCGTTTTGGGGGGACTAGCGGAAATGAGCAGTTCTTC
>.|TRBJ2-2|TRBD2|TRBV20-1
CSARDPGGGGTGELFF
TGCAGTGCTAGAGATCCCGGCGGGGGGGGGACCGGGGAGCTGTTTTTT
>many|TRBJ2-5|TRBD1|TRBV7-2
CASSPDRVGGETQYF
TGTGCCAGCAGCCCGGACAGGGTTGGAGGCGAGACCCAGTACTTC
>.|TRBJ2-5|.|TRBV20-1
CSASEPVLSQETQYF
TGCAGTGCTAGTGAGCCGGTCCTATCCCAAGAGACCCAGTACTTC
>many|TRBJ2-1|TRBD2|TRBV28
CAAFSSGRLSEQFF
TGTGCCGCTTTTTCGAGCGGGAGATTGAGTGAGCAGTTCTTC
>many|TRBJ2-1|.|TRBV9
CASSVGNNEQFF
TGTGCCAGCAGCGTAGGTAACAATGAGCAGTTCTTC
>many|TRBJ2-1|TRBD2|TRBV20-1
CSARPSGSYNEQFF
TGCAGTGCTAGACCTAGCGGCTCCTACAATGAGCAGTTCTTC
>.|TRBJ2-7|.|TRBV29-1
CSVAGLPATYEQYF
TGCAGCGTTGCAGGGCTCCCCGCAACCTACGAGCAGTACTTC
>many|TRBJ2-7|.|TRBV20-1
CSAIPGTRHEEQYF
TGCAGTGCAATACCCGGGACACGGCACGAGGAGCAGTACTTC
>.|TRBJ2-3|TRBD2|TRBV6-1
CASKSGRSTDTQYF
TGTGCCAGCAAGAGCGGGAGGAGCACAGATACGCAGTATTTT
>many|TRBJ2-3|.|TRBV7-2
CASSLSPTQNTQYF
TGTGCCAGCAGCTTAAGCCCCACCCAAAATACGCAGTATTTT
>many|TRBJ2-3|.|TRBV28
CASSLNPGAADTQYF
TGTGCCAGCAGCTTAAACCCGGGGGCTGCAGATACGCAGTATTTT
>.|TRBJ2-4|.|TRBV21-1
CASSKEYLGWIQYF
TGTGCCAGCAGCAAAGAGTACCTGGGGTGGATTCAGTACTTC
>few|TRBJ2-5|.|TRBV25-1
CASSLPGLQETQYF
TGTGCCAGCAGTCTCCCGGGCCTCCAAGAGACCCAGTACTTC
>few|TRBJ2-5|TRBD2|TRBV7-2
CASSLQIRGLAGGNQYF
TGTGCCAGCAGCTTACAAATTAGGGGACTAGCGGGAGGAAACCAGTACTTC
>many|TRBJ2-1|TRBD1|TRBV18
CASSPRQGAYNEQFF
TGTGCCAGCTCACCACGGCAGGGGGCCTACAATGAGCAGTTCTTC
>many|TRBJ2-3|TRBD2|TRBV18
CASSPGAGADTQYF
TGTGCCAGCTCACCAGGGGCGGGAGCAGATACGCAGTATTTT
>many|TRBJ1-4|.|TRBV7-8
CASSPWGEDEKLFF
TGTGCCAGCAGCCCCTGGGGGGAGGATGAAAAACTGTTTTTT
>.|TRBJ1-5|.|TRBV28
CATLWDVVADRPQHF
TGTGCCACCCTGTGGGACGTGGTCGCCGATCGGCCCCAGCATTTT
>many|TRBJ2-1|TRBD2|TRBV12-3/TRBV12-4
CASSLGVAGVGEQFF
TGTGCCAGCAGTTTAGGGGTAGCGGGAGTGGGTGAGCAGTTCTTC
>.|TRBJ2-1|.|TRBV10-2
CASRQQRYHEQFF
TGCGCCAGCAGGCAGCAGAGATACCATGAGCAGTTCTTC
>many|TRBJ1-1|.|TRBV5-1
CASSFLQGLNTEAFF
TGCGCCAGCAGCTTTTTACAGGGATTGAACACTGAAGCTTTCTTT
>few|TRBJ2-3|.|TRBV5-1
CASSFMGSTDTQYF
TGCGCCAGCAGCTTTATGGGAAGCACAGATACGCAGTATTTT
>many|TRBJ2-1|.|TRBV20-1
CSVAGAYNEQFF
TGCAGTGTCGCCGGGGCGTACAATGAGCAGTTCTTC
>many|TRBJ2-3|.|TRBV12-3/TRBV12-4
CASKAGGGTQYF
TGTGCCAGCAAGGCCGGGGGTGGTACGCAGTATTTT
>.|TRBJ2-6|TRBD1|TRBV20-1
CCASRDRSSGANVLTF
TGCTGTGCTAGTCGGGACAGGAGCTCTGGGGCCAACGTCCTGACTTTC
>many|TRBJ2-7|.|TRBV5-6
CASSSRGTTYEQYF
TGTGCCAGCAGCAGCAGAGGCACCACCTACGAGCAGTACTTC
>many|TRBJ2-1|.|TRBV20-1
CSADRGGNEQFF
TGCAGTGCAGACCGTGGGGGGAATGAGCAGTTCTTC
>many|TRBJ2-4|TRBD1|TRBV28
CASSPVSGTGAIKNIQYF
TGTGCCAGCAGTCCCGTCTCCGGGACAGGGGCGATCAAAAACATTCAGTACTTC
>.|TRBJ2-5|.|TRBV9
CASSADSETQYF
TGTGCCAGCAGCGCAGATTCGGAGACCCAGTACTTC
>many|TRBJ2-2|.|TRBV12-3/TRBV12-4
CASTWGDFVTGELFF
TGTGCCAGCACCTGGGGGGACTTTGTCACCGGGGAGCTGTTTTTT